These 30 T cell receptor beta chains were sequenced from one sample in a study of shared clonotypes between healthy human individuals. The protocol was immunoSEQ multiplex PCR, while the TCRdb copy is restricted to in-frame clones and leaves out a portion. The repertoire holds about 980,000 clones, with 76% as singletons. Sequencing was carried out using memory CD4+ T cells sorted from blood. The sample's subset: CD45RA-negative fraction. Every receptor here comes from a man younger than 35 in good health.

The chain is built from TRBV7-9 and TRBJ2-5; TRBD1 matches at 8 bases. The trim removed 5 bases at V and 5 bases at J, leaving 4 bases unmatched. The CDR3 is 13 residues long. The germline V gene has CDR1 SEHNR and CDR2 FQNEAQ (reference sequence). CDR3 sequence reads: CASSSGQGETQYF. CDR3 sequence (DNA): TGTGCCAGCAGCAGTGGACAGGGCGAGACCCAGTACTTC. The full variable domain, rest sourced from reference TRBV7-9 and TRBJ2-5, is DTGVSQNPRHKITKRGQNVTFRCDPISEHNRLYWYRQTLGQGPEFLTYFQNEAQLEKSRLLSDRFSAERPKGSFSTLEIQRTEQGDSAMYLCASSSGQGETQYFGPGTRLLVL.

This sequence joins TRBV9 and TRBJ1-6; D gene uncertain. The CDR3 covers 16 residues. Trimming stripped 0 bases from V and 10 bases from J, with 17 bases between. The germline CDR1 and CDR2 sequences are SGDLS and YYNGEE. This CDR3 is CASSVDGGGSGSPLHF. CDR3 nucleotide sequence: TGTGCCAGCAGCGTAGACGGCGGAGGCTCCGGGTCACCCCTCCACTTT.

The V gene is TRBV10-1, the J gene TRBJ2-2, with D unresolved. Trimming took 3 bases from V and 4 from J, leaving 6 bases between them. Germline assignment: CDR1 WNHNN and CDR2 SYGVQD (reference sequence). This CDR3 contains 13 residues. The CDR3 loop reads CASSDRVTGELFF. The CDR3 DNA follows: TGCGCCAGCAGTGATAGAGTCACCGGGGAGCTGTTTTTT.

V gene TRBV7-6 combines with J gene TRBJ2-5; D ambiguous. Germline lookup yields CDR1 SGHVS and CDR2 FNYEAQ. The CDR3 runs 12 residues. Trimming shortened V by 4 bases and J by 2 bases, and 5 bases separated the two germline ends. CDR3 sequence: CASSSSQETQYF. The CDR3 DNA sequence: TGTGCCAGCAGCTCCTCGCAAGAGACCCAGTACTTC.

This clone has just a few counts. The chain has TRBV10-2 and TRBJ1-4, with a possible D match to TRBD1 (6 bases). V was clipped by 2 bases and J by 10 bases, with 8 bases between them. Germline assignment: CDR1 WSHSY and CDR2 SAAADI. The CDR3 has 12 amino acids. For the CDR3, the DNA is TGCGCCAGCAGTGAGCAAGGGGGAAAACTGTTTTTT. It specifies CASSEQGGKLFF.

A note on this clone: A much larger clone differs by one base, so this may be a read error. The V gene is TRBV7-3, the J gene TRBJ2-2; D might be TRBD1 (5 bases). The CDR3 has 13 amino acids. V lost 3 bases and J lost 3, with 5 bases in between. From germline, CDR1 is SGHTA and CDR2 FQGTGA. The CDR3 loop is CASSFRDTGELFF. DNA of the CDR3: TGTGCCAGCAGCTTCAGGGACACCGGGGAGCTGTTTTTT.

The chain links TRBV14 to TRBJ1-5; perhaps TRBD1 as D (6 bases). This CDR3 spans 17 amino acids. Germline assignment: CDR1 SGHDN and CDR2 FVKESK. With 1 base removed from V and 3 bases from J, the gap between germline ends came to 16 bases. CDR3 sequence (DNA): TGTGCCAGCAGCCAAGTTGGGGGCAGGGGCCTCAATCAGCCCCAGCATTTT. This sequence encodes CASSQVGGRGLNQPQHF.

The chain couples TRBV4-1 to TRBJ2-3; the D gene is possibly TRBD1 (5 bases). Germline CDR1 and CDR2: MGHRA and YSYEKL. Trimming pared 4 bases from V and 3 bases from J, leaving 11 bases between. The CDR3 has 14 amino acids. The CDR3 sequence: CASSRTSLTDTQYF. CDR3 bases: TGCGCCAGCAGCCGGACAAGTTTAACAGATACGCAGTATTTT.

The chain recombines TRBV14 with TRBJ2-7; D is ambiguous. Trimming removed 4 bases at V and 7 bases at J, with 14 bases between. CDR1 SGHDN and CDR2 FVKESK come from the germline V gene. This CDR3 has 13 residues. The CDR3 loop is CASSRQTVGEQYF. CDR3 DNA: TGTGCCAGCAGCCGTCAGACCGTGGGTGAGCAGTACTTC.

This clone appeared once. This CDR3 is also generated by other DNA sequences in the sample. The chain joins TRBV25-1 to TRBJ1-4; possibly TRBD1 for D (6 bases). Between the trimmed V and J ends, which lost 3 bases and 8 bases, there was a span of 13 bases. CDR1 is MGHDK, CDR2 SYGVNS, per germline. The CDR3 covers 14 residues. The CDR3 loop reads CASSEGGAGEKLFF. The CDR3 region has the DNA TGTGCCAGCAGTGAGGGGGGCGCGGGGGAAAAACTGTTTTTT. Together with reference TRBV25-1 and TRBJ1-4, the CDR3 gives the full variable domain: EADIYQTPRYLVIGTGKKITLECSQTMGHDKMYWYQQDPGMELHLIHYSYGVNSTEKGDLSSESTVSRIRTEHFPLTLESARPSHTSQYLCASSEGGAGEKLFFGSGTQLSVL.

V usage is TRBV5-1 and J usage is TRBJ2-3, with 12 bases lining up with TRBD2. Germline V gives CDR1 SGHRS, CDR2 YFSETQ. The CDR3 covers 16 residues. J gave up 3 bases and V 4 bases, and 6 bases lay outside the gene matches. The CDR3 coding sequence is TGCGCCAGCAGCGTCCTGACTAGCGGGAGTACAGATACGCAGTATTTT. It translates to CASSVLTSGSTDTQYF.

The chain links TRBV9 to TRBJ1-1; perhaps TRBD1 as D (5 bases). V shed 2 bases and J shed 7 bases, with 9 bases lying between them. This CDR3 comprises 12 residues. Germline V gene lookup returns CDR1 SGDLS and CDR2 YYNGEE. The CDR3, as DNA: TGTGCCAGCAGCGTGGGGGACGGTGAAGCTTTCTTT. Protein: CASSVGDGEAFF. Using reference TRBV9 and TRBJ1-1 for the parts outside the CDR3, the full variable domain is DSGVTQTPKHLITATGQRVTLRCSPRSGDLSVYWYQQSLDQGLQFLIQYYNGEERAKGNILERFSAQQFPDLHSELNLSSLELGDSALYFCASSVGDGEAFFGQGTRLTVV.

This clone was observed a few times. V is TRBV19 and J is TRBJ1-5; possible D gene TRBD1, 5 bases. The germline CDR1 and CDR2 sequences are LNHDA and SQIVND (reference sequence). This CDR3 region has 14 residues. Trimming removed 9 bases at V and 0 bases at J, with 12 bases between. This CDR3 is CASDTGYSNQPQHF. The DNA for the CDR3 is TGTGCCAGCGACACAGGATATAGCAATCAGCCCCAGCATTTT. The full variable domain, completed using reference TRBV19 and TRBJ1-5, is DGGITQSPKYLFRKEGQNVTLSCEQNLNHDAMYWYRQDPGQGLRLIYYSQIVNDFQKGDIAEGYSVSREKKESFPLTVTSAQKNPTAFYLCASDTGYSNQPQHFGDGTRLSIL.

V is TRBV28 and J is TRBJ1-5; D is uncertain. The CDR3 runs 16 residues. Trimming shortened V by 7 bases and J by 1 base, and 17 bases separated the two germline ends. Germline CDR1 and CDR2: MDHEN and SYDVKM. The CDR3 DNA is TGTGCCAGCACCCCATCCCGGGCCCGAAGCAATCAGCCCCAGCATTTT. This sequence encodes CASTPSRARSNQPQHF.

In its sample, this clone was seen once. The chain joins TRBV5-1 to TRBJ2-3; 8 bases match TRBD1. The germline V gene has CDR1 SGHRS and CDR2 YFSETQ. This CDR3 is 15 amino acids long. The V and J ends lost 0 bases and 4 bases, in that order; junction bases with no gene match: 4. The CDR3 bases are TGCGCCAGCAGCTTGGAAGGGACAGGAGCAGATACGCAGTATTTT. Its protein product is CASSLEGTGADTQYF.

The V gene is TRBV4-1, the J gene TRBJ2-7; D uncertain. The V end was cut by 0 bases, the J end by 0 bases, with 15 bases between. CDR1 is MGHRA, CDR2 YSYEKL, per germline. The CDR3 is 17 amino acids. The CDR3 reads CASSQEWAHSSSYEQYF. CDR3 sequence (DNA): TGCGCCAGCAGCCAAGAATGGGCCCACAGTAGCTCCTACGAGCAGTACTTC.

CDR3 amino acids: CASSVLLTGDQNEQYF. The CDR3 DNA reads TGTGCCAGCAGTGTTCTTCTGACAGGGGACCAGAACGAGCAGTACTTC. This chain joins TRBV6-1 and TRBJ2-7; TRBD1 matches 8 bases. The junction had 13 bases not matched to a gene; V was cut back by 4 bases and J by 5 bases. The CDR3 spans 16 residues. Germline V gene data show CDR1 as MNHNS and CDR2 as SASEGT.

This chain links TRBV28 with TRBJ1-6; D is possibly TRBD1 (6 bases). There are 14 residues in the CDR3. Trimming stripped 8 bases from V and 5 bases from J, with 13 bases between. Germline CDR1 MDHEN, CDR2 SYDVKM. CDR3 sequence (DNA): TGTGCCAGCCTCCCGGCAGGGGATAATTCACCCCTCCACTTT. Protein product: CASLPAGDNSPLHF.

This clone has only one observation. The genes are TRBV2 and TRBJ2-1, with D tentatively TRBD1 or TRBD2 (5 bases each). V was shortened by 2 bases and J by 10 bases, with 18 bases between the two germline ends. Per germline, CDR1 SNHLY and CDR2 FYNNEI. The CDR3 extends over 15 amino acids. CDR3 region: CASSEMGRPSGEQFF. DNA for the CDR3: TGTGCCAGCAGTGAAATGGGACGGCCGTCAGGAGAGCAGTTCTTC.

The chain couples TRBV30 to TRBJ2-7; D is undetermined. The CDR3 loop spans 12 amino acids. Germline V gene lookup returns CDR1 GTSNPN and CDR2 SVGIG (reference sequence). The V end was cut by 2 bases, the J end by 6 bases, with 11 bases between. CDR3 amino acids: CAWSTGPGEQYF. In nucleotides, the CDR3 is TGTGCCTGGAGTACCGGGCCGGGCGAGCAGTACTTC.

This clone came up a few times. The chain has TRBV10-1 and TRBJ2-7; D is perhaps TRBD1 (5 bases). The CDR3 runs to 12 residues. The germline V and J ends were trimmed by 2 bases and 9 bases, with 11 bases remaining between them. CDR1 WNHNN and CDR2 SYGVQD come from the germline V gene (reference sequence). CDR3 region: CASSEMGRGQYF. The CDR3 DNA is TGCGCCAGCAGTGAGATGGGGCGAGGGCAGTACTTC.

The chain uses TRBV25-1 and TRBJ2-1, with 8 bases lining up with TRBD2. CDR3 length: 14 amino acids. The germline gives CDR1 MGHDK, CDR2 SYGVNS. V trimming: 8 bases; J trimming: 5 bases; junction bases outside the gene matches: 8. CDR3 in amino acids: CASRPSGLNNEQFF. The CDR3 DNA is TGTGCCAGCCGTCCTAGCGGGTTGAACAATGAGCAGTTCTTC. The variable domain in full, completed from reference TRBV25-1 and TRBJ2-1, reads EADIYQTPRYLVIGTGKKITLECSQTMGHDKMYWYQQDPGMELHLIHYSYGVNSTEKGDLSSESTVSRIRTEHFPLTLESARPSHTSQYLCASRPSGLNNEQFFGPGTRLTVL.

A few counts support this clone. Within the sample, other DNA sequences also encode this same CDR3. The chain joins TRBV6-1 to TRBJ1-5, with unresolved D. Germline assignment: CDR1 MNHNS and CDR2 SASEGT. The CDR3 spans 13 residues. V lost 7 bases, J lost 4 bases, and 11 bases lay in between. This CDR3 is CASTPGPNQPQHF. Here the CDR3 DNA reads TGTGCCAGCACCCCTGGACCGAATCAGCCCCAGCATTTT.

The V call is TRBV13, the J call TRBJ1-5; TRBD1 matches 9 bases. The germline gives CDR1 PRHDT, CDR2 FYEKMQ (reference sequence). The CDR3 has 17 residues. V shed 5 bases, J shed 7 bases, and the junction held 15 bases outside the gene matches. Written as DNA, the CDR3 is TGTGCCAGCAGCCTCACAGGGGGCGCCCTCTTTAGCCAGCCCCAGCATTTT. Its translation is CASSLTGGALFSQPQHF.

The chain recombines TRBV7-2 with TRBJ2-5; D might be TRBD1 (5 bases). The V gene lost 2 bases and the J gene lost 7 bases, with 11 bases spanning the gap. Germline CDR1 SGHTA, CDR2 FQGNSA. The CDR3 is made up of 13 amino acids. The CDR3 sequence is CASSLSLRATQYF. The CDR3 region has the DNA TGTGCCAGCAGCTTATCTCTCAGGGCGACCCAGTACTTC.

The chain uses TRBV18 and TRBJ2-7, with TRBD1 matching over 7 bases. The CDR3 is 14 amino acids. Trimming cost V 6 bases and J 0 bases; bases outside gene matches: 5. Germline V gene sequence: CDR1 KGHSH, CDR2 LQKENI. DNA for the CDR3: TGTGCCAGCTCCGGACAGGAAAGCTCCTACGAGCAGTACTTC. As protein: CASSGQESSYEQYF.

The chain links TRBV5-1 to TRBJ2-2; D is unresolved. Germline V gene lookup returns CDR1 SGHRS and CDR2 YFSETQ. The CDR3 covers 13 residues. V was cut by 2 bases and J by 4 bases, with 6 bases left in between. The CDR3 DNA reads TGCGCCAGCAGCTTTTCGGGCACCGGGGAGCTGTTTTTT. Translated: CASSFSGTGELFF.

V usage is TRBV6-1 and J usage is TRBJ1-1; a weak D match, TRBD1 (6 bases). Trimming took off 5 bases at V and 5 bases at J, with 15 bases between the two ends. The germline V gene encodes CDR1 MNHNS and CDR2 SASEGT. The CDR3 has 14 amino acids. The CDR3 DNA reads TGTGCCAGCAGTCTACAGGGAGGTTGGACTGAAGCTTTCTTT. This codes for CASSLQGGWTEAFF.

The V and J genes are TRBV14 and TRBJ2-4; D is possibly TRBD2 (5 bases). The V end was cut by 4 bases, the J end by 0 bases, with 22 bases between. The CDR3 sequence is 19 residues long. Germline V gene sequence: CDR1 SGHDN, CDR2 FVKESK. The CDR3 is CASSPGGLRERGAKNIQYF. In DNA, the CDR3 is TGTGCCAGCAGCCCGGGCGGACTTAGGGAAAGAGGAGCCAAAAACATTCAGTACTTC. The full variable domain, with the rest looked up from reference TRBV14 and TRBJ2-4, is EAGVTQFPSHSVIEKGQTVTLRCDPISGHDNLYWYRRVMGKEIKFLLHFVKESKQDESGMPNNRFLAERTGGTYSTLKVQPAELEDSGVYFCASSPGGLRERGAKNIQYFGAGTRLSVL.

The CDR3 nucleotides read TGTGCCAGCAGCGTTCGAAACTCTGGAAACACCATATATTTT. Protein product: CASSVRNSGNTIYF. V gene TRBV9 combines with J gene TRBJ1-3; D ambiguous. CDR3 length equals 14 residues. Germline lookup yields CDR1 SGDLS and CDR2 YYNGEE. V lost 2 bases, J lost 0 bases, and 6 bases lay in between.